This TCR beta chain is from a study of shared clonotypes between healthy human individuals. Overall study findings and caveats: Donor clonotype sharing was expected to depend on sequencing depth.

This clone was seen a single time. What it binds is not known. TCRdb's copy holds only in-frame clones and misses some; the assay was immunoSEQ multiplex PCR. The sample gives 760,000 or so clones, approximately 96% of which show up once; less than 0.25% is in the top ten. Naive CD8 isolation took CD45RO-negative cells positively selected for CCR7 and excluded terminally differentiated effector memory CD45RA+ cells. Donors were Caucasian adults residing in Nashville, Tennessee, USA. V shed 1 base and J 1 base; nucleotides not matched to a gene: 6. The CDR3 loop spans 16 amino acids. The germline gives CDR1 SQVTM, CDR2 ANQGSEA.

This chain uses TRBV29-1 with TRBJ2-1; 8 positions match TRBD2. The clonotype originates from a man aged 25 to 40 in good health. Specimen: naive CD8+ T cells sorted from blood. CDR3 region: CSVEAGGPRSYNEQFF. The CDR3 bases are TGCAGCGTTGAAGCGGGAGGGCCCAGGTCCTACAATGAGCAGTTCTTC.